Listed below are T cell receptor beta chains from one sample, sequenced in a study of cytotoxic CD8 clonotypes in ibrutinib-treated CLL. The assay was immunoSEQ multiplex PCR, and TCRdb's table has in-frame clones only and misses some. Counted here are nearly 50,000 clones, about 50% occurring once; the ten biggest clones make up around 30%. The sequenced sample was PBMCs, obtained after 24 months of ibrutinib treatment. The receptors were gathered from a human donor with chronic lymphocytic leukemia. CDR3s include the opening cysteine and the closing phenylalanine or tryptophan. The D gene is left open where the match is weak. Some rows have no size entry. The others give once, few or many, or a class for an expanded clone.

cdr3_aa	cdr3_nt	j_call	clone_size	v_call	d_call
CASSRRGSYNEQFF	TGTGCCAGCAGCCGCCGGGGCTCCTACAATGAGCAGTTCTTC	TRBJ2-1	-	TRBV9	-
CASTRVLNTEAFF	TGTGCCAGTACTAGGGTCCTGAACACTGAAGCTTTCTTT	TRBJ1-1	-	TRBV19	-
CASSLAADSQVYEQYF	TGTGCCAGCAGCTTAGCGGCGGACTCGCAGGTCTACGAGCAGTACTTC	TRBJ2-7	few	TRBV7-6	-
CASTRYGGLGGYTF	TGTGCCAGCACCCGCTACGGGGGCCTGGGTGGCTACACCTTC	TRBJ1-2	-	TRBV5-6	-
CASGALLAGASYEQYF	TGTGCCAGCGGGGCCCTGTTAGCGGGGGCCTCCTACGAGCAGTACTTC	TRBJ2-7	-	TRBV5-5	TRBD2
CAIKGRPGPQETQYF	TGTGCCATCAAAGGGCGGCCAGGCCCTCAAGAGACCCAGTACTTC	TRBJ2-5	few	TRBV10-3	-
CASSFARHRGQREQFF	TGTGCCAGCAGCTTTGCCAGGCACAGGGGGCAGCGGGAGCAGTTCTTC	TRBJ2-1	-	TRBV7-9	TRBD1
CASSPHRGNYGYTF	TGCGCCAGCAGCCCCCACCGCGGAAACTATGGCTACACCTTC	TRBJ1-2	-	TRBV4-1	-
CASTVGGPSTDTQYF	TGTGCCAGCACTGTTGGGGGGCCGAGCACAGATACGCAGTATTTT	TRBJ2-3	-	TRBV5-4	-
CASEGGSNQPQHF	TGTGCCAGCGAGGGGGGTAGCAATCAGCCCCAGCATTTT	TRBJ1-5	few	TRBV28	-
CASSRNRDSYEQYF	TGTGCCAGCAGTCGCAACAGGGACTCCTACGAGCAGTACTTC	TRBJ2-7	few	TRBV6-1	-
CSAGQAGETQYF	TGCAGCGCTGGACAGGCCGGGGAGACCCAGTACTTC	TRBJ2-5	once	TRBV29-1	TRBD1
CASSLWQGGETQYF	TGCGCCAGCAGCTTGTGGCAGGGTGGAGAGACCCAGTACTTC	TRBJ2-5	few	TRBV5-1	-
CASSLGTSHEQYF	TGTGCCAGCAGCTTAGGAACGTCCCACGAGCAGTACTTC	TRBJ2-7	-	TRBV11-3	-
CASSLNPGHEAFF	TGTGCCAGCAGTCTCAACCCAGGACATGAAGCTTTCTTT	TRBJ1-1	-	TRBV13	-
CASSPGSGANVLTF	TGTGCCAGCTCTCCGGGATCTGGGGCCAACGTCCTGACTTTC	TRBJ2-6	many	TRBV19	-
CASTPTLLGDQPQHF	TGTGCCAGTACACCGACGTTGTTAGGGGATCAGCCCCAGCATTTT	TRBJ1-5	-	TRBV6-1	-
CASSLVPSLHEQYF	TGTGCCAGCAGCTTAGTCCCCAGTCTCCACGAGCAGTACTTC	TRBJ2-7	-	TRBV7-8	-
CASNIGTGLAYGYTF	TGTGCCAGCAATATTGGGACAGGCCTCGCCTATGGCTACACCTTC	TRBJ1-2	-	TRBV6-1	TRBD1
CASSFNRGGGYTF	TGTGCCAGCAGCTTCAACAGGGGTGGTGGCTACACCTTC	TRBJ1-2	few	TRBV7-8	TRBD1
CSALWGDTQYF	TGCAGCGCCCTATGGGGAGATACGCAGTATTTT	TRBJ2-3	-	TRBV29-1	-
CATLSGGQETQYF	TGTGCCACCCTCTCAGGGGGACAAGAGACCCAGTACTTC	TRBJ2-5	once	TRBV10-3	TRBD1
CASSWRTSPSYEQYF	TGTGCCAGCAGCTGGAGGACTAGCCCCTCCTACGAGCAGTACTTC	TRBJ2-7	-	TRBV5-6	TRBD2
CASSFSGGKRDF	TGTGCCAGCAGCTTCAGCGGAGGGAAGAGGGACTTT	TRBJ1-6	few	TRBV5-6	-
CASSLGQAPNSPLHF	TGTGCCAGTAGTTTGGGACAGGCCCCGAATTCACCCCTCCACTTT	TRBJ1-6	-	TRBV19	TRBD1
CASSLEVGSHYEQYF	TGTGCCAGCAGCTTGGAAGTGGGGAGCCACTACGAGCAGTACTTC	TRBJ2-7	few	TRBV5-4	-
CASSDSGGSYEQYF	TGCGCCAGCAGTGATAGCGGGGGGTCCTACGAGCAGTACTTC	TRBJ2-7	-	TRBV10-2	TRBD2
CASRSPYEQYF	TGTGCCAGCAGAAGTCCCTACGAGCAGTACTTC	TRBJ2-7	-	TRBV6-5	-
CASSPGVADTDTQYF	TGTGCCAGCAGCCCGGGTGTGGCGGACACAGATACGCAGTATTTT	TRBJ2-3	-	TRBV5-4	-
CASSLDPYGGDTGELFF	TGCGCCAGCAGCTTGGACCCCTACGGGGGCGACACCGGGGAGCTGTTTTTT	TRBJ2-2	-	TRBV5-1	-
CASSSGLVNEKLFF	TGTGCCAGCAGCTCGGGGCTGGTTAATGAAAAACTGTTTTTT	TRBJ1-4	-	TRBV5-4	-
CASSLDPGQGNYGYTF	TGTGCCAGCAGCTTGGACCCTGGGCAGGGCAACTATGGCTACACCTTC	TRBJ1-2	few	TRBV5-5	-
CSAAGYGGYTF	TGCAGTGCCGCAGGGTATGGTGGCTACACCTTC	TRBJ1-2	-	TRBV20-1	-
CASSAGLDSLETQYF	TGTGCCAGCAGTGCGGGACTAGATTCTTTGGAGACCCAGTACTTC	TRBJ2-5	-	TRBV2	TRBD2
CASSSFLREPQHF	TGTGCCAGCAGTTCCTTCCTTCGAGAGCCCCAGCATTTT	TRBJ1-5	once	TRBV6-5	-
CASSRLGRQFNQPQHF	TGTGCCAGCAGCCGGCTTGGGCGCCAGTTCAATCAGCCCCAGCATTTT	TRBJ1-5	-	TRBV5-8	-
CASSQRLSVYEQYF	TGCGCCAGCAGCCAAAGGCTATCAGTCTACGAGCAGTACTTC	TRBJ2-7	few	TRBV4-1	-
CASRTSNRDEQYF	TGTGCCAGCAGGACCTCCAACAGGGACGAGCAGTACTTC	TRBJ2-7	once	TRBV2	-
CASSQELISPLHF	TGTGCCAGCAGCCAAGAACTTATTTCACCCCTCCACTTT	TRBJ1-6	-	TRBV5-8	-
CASSYTLNTEAFF	TGTGCCAGCAGTTATACCCTGAACACTGAAGCTTTCTTT	TRBJ1-1	-	TRBV6-5	-
CASSLVGGGNYEQYF	TGTGCCAGCAGTCTCGTCGGCGGGGGAAACTACGAGCAGTACTTC	TRBJ2-7	-	TRBV27	TRBD2
CASSQTTGNTEAFF	TGTGCCAGCAGCCAGACTACAGGGAACACTGAAGCTTTCTTT	TRBJ1-1	few	TRBV11-3	-
CASSSWTGRGGYTF	TGTGCCAGCAGCTCCTGGACAGGGAGAGGCGGCTACACCTTC	TRBJ1-2	-	TRBV7-8	TRBD1
CASSLVTDRGGGELFF	TGTGCCAGCAGCTTGGTAACGGACAGGGGAGGCGGGGAGCTGTTTTTT	TRBJ2-2	few	TRBV5-6	TRBD1